The sequence of this T cell receptor beta chain was determined in a study of T cell responses to AZD1222 COVID-19 vaccine. TCRdb keeps only in-frame clones here, not all; method: immunoSEQ multiplex PCR. Here the sample spans around 140,000 clones, roughly 92% being singletons. About this clone itself: Its antigen remains unknown.

This CDR3 is 16 amino acids long. J lost 4 bases, V lost 2 bases, and 9 bases had no gene match. The germline V gene encodes CDR1 SEHNR and CDR2 FQNEAQ (reference sequence). The study, taken as a whole, reports: Spike-specific TCR breadth and depth were elevated following two AZD1222 doses. Donors in the cohort were predominantly white British and more often female, and clonal diversity was possibly underestimated. Of the AZD1222 recipients, only 5 or 6 were seropositive at baseline. Nearly half of unique spike-specific TCRs reportedly avoided B.1.351 and B.1.1.7 mutated regions.

This TCR came from an adult in good health. This chain links TRBV7-9 with TRBJ2-5, with TRBD2 identical over 8 bases. The sample in question was peripheral blood, obtained on day 0 of AZD1222 vaccination. The CDR3 DNA is TGTGCCAGCAGCTTATTTTTACGACGGGGGGGAGAGACCCAGTACTTC. Protein sequence: CASSLFLRRGGETQYF.